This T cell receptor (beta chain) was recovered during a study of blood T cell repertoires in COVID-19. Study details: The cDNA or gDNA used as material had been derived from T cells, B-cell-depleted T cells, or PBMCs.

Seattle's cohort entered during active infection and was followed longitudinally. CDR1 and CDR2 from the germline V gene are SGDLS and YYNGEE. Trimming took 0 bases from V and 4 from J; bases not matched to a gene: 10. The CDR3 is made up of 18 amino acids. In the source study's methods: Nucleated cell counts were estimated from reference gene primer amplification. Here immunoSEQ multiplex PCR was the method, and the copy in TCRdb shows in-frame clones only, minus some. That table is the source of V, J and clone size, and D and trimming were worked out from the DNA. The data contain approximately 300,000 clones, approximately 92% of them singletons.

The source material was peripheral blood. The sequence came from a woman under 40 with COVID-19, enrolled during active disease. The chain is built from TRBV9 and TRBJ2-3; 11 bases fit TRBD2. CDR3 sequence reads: CASSVDDSGRANSDTQYF. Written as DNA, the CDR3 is TGTGCCAGCAGCGTAGATGATAGCGGGAGGGCCAACTCAGATACGCAGTATTTT.